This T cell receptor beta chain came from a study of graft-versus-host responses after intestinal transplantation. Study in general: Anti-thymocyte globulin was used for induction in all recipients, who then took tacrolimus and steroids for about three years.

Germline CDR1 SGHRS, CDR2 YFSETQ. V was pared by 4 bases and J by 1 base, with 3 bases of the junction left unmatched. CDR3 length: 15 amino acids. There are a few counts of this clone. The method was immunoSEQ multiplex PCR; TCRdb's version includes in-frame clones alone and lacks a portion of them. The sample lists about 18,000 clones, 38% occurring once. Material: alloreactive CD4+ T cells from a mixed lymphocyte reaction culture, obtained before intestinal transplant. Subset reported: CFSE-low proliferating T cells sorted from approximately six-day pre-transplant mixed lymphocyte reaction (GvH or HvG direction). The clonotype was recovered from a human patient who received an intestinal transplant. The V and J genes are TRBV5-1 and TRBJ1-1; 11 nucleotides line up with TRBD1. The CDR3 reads CASSAGTGGNTEAFF. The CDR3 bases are TGCGCCAGCAGCGCTGGGACAGGGGGGAACACTGAAGCTTTCTTT.